This is a list of T cell receptor beta chains from one sample in a study of neurological immune-mediated disorders. In TCRdb, the 5' RACE reads were re-called with MiXCR into one record per CDR3 protein. The data show about 55,000 distinct CDR3 sequences, 3% to 4.5% seen once. The sequencing sample was made of PBMCs. The receptors derive from a man between 25 and 39 years old with multiple sclerosis. The CDR3 runs from the conserved cysteine through the conserved F or W. The order of the fields is V gene, J gene, D gene, clone size, CDR3 protein, CDR3 DNA. D genes are given only for firm matches. Rows may omit the clone size; those that give it use once, few, many or a size class.

TRBV20-1	TRBJ2-7	-	many	CSARGDKPYEQYF	TGCAGTGCTAGAGGGGACAAACCCTACGAGCAGTACTTC
TRBV9	TRBJ1-3	TRBD1	many	CASSAAGTGLSGNTIYF	TGTGCCAGCAGCGCCGCCGGGACAGGGCTCTCTGGAAACACCATATATTTT
TRBV6-5	TRBJ2-3	TRBD1	many	CASSYSRTGGADTQYF	TGTGCCAGCAGTTACTCCCGGACAGGGGGGGCGGATACGCAGTATTTT
TRBV29-1	TRBJ2-3	TRBD2	many	CSVRLAVTDTQYF	TGCAGCGTTAGACTAGCGGTTACAGATACGCAGTATTTT
TRBV12-3/TRBV12-4	TRBJ2-2	-	many	CASSPAAGELFF	TGTGCCAGCAGTCCCGCGGCCGGGGAGCTGTTTTTT
TRBV10-2	TRBJ2-7	-	many	CASRETNYEQYF	TGCGCCAGCAGGGAGACCAACTACGAGCAGTACTTC
TRBV12-3/TRBV12-4	TRBJ1-5	-	many	CASSLYGSNQPQHF	TGTGCCAGCAGTTTATACGGTAGCAATCAGCCCCAGCATTTT
TRBV28	TRBJ1-1	-	many	CAGRGGGRNTEAFF	TGTGCCGGAAGGGGGGGAGGGCGAAACACTGAAGCTTTCTTT
TRBV20-1	TRBJ2-3	-	many	CSARDHFTDTQYF	TGCAGTGCTAGAGATCACTTCACAGATACGCAGTATTTT
TRBV5-1	TRBJ2-3	TRBD2	many	CASSLRASGSTDTQYF	TGCGCCAGCAGCTTGAGGGCTAGCGGCAGCACAGATACGCAGTATTTT
TRBV4-1	TRBJ2-2	-	many	CASSQEVGIGELFF	TGCGCCAGCAGCCAAGAAGTGGGAATCGGGGAGCTGTTTTTT
TRBV6-5	TRBJ1-2	TRBD1	many	CASSYAQGTGGYGYTF	TGTGCCAGCAGTTACGCGCAGGGGACAGGGGGCTATGGCTACACCTTC
TRBV6-5	TRBJ1-2	TRBD1	many	CASSDDRVTGYTF	TGTGCCAGCAGCGATGACAGGGTTACGGGCTACACCTTC
TRBV5-1	TRBJ2-1	TRBD2	-	CASSLISGEDNEQFF	TGCGCCAGCAGCTTGATTAGCGGGGAAGACAATGAGCAGTTCTTC
TRBV10-3	TRBJ1-5	-	many	CAISASNQPQHF	TGTGCCATTTCCGCTAGCAATCAGCCCCAGCATTTT
TRBV2	TRBJ1-1	-	many	CASSENTVNTEAFF	TGTGCCAGCAGTGAAAATACAGTGAACACTGAAGCTTTCTTT
TRBV13	TRBJ2-5	-	many	CASSSTLTLQETQYF	TGTGCCAGCAGCTCAACCCTGACACTTCAAGAGACCCAGTACTTC
TRBV15	TRBJ2-5	-	many	CATSSTLGETQYF	TGTGCCACCAGCTCAACTCTAGGAGAGACCCAGTACTTC
TRBV20-1	TRBJ1-2	-	many	CSAERTAFGYGYTF	TGCAGTGCTGAACGGACAGCATTCGGGTATGGCTACACCTTC
TRBV9	TRBJ2-5	-	many	CASSVDFGMTETQYF	TGTGCCAGCAGCGTAGATTTTGGGATGACGGAGACCCAGTACTTC
TRBV29-1	TRBJ2-6	TRBD1	many	CSVGQFDSGANVLTF	TGCAGCGTGGGACAGTTCGACTCTGGGGCCAACGTCCTGACTTTC
TRBV29-1	TRBJ2-6	-	many	CSVGEGSANVLTF	TGCAGCGTTGGAGAGGGTTCCGCCAACGTCCTGACTTTC
TRBV2	TRBJ2-3	-	-	CASSELLAYTDTQYF	TGTGCCAGCAGTGAATTGCTAGCGTACACAGATACGCAGTATTTT
TRBV7-3	TRBJ2-3	TRBD2	many	CASSLSSGVTDTQYF	TGTGCCAGCAGCTTATCTAGCGGGGTAACAGATACGCAGTATTTT
TRBV11-3	TRBJ2-1	-	many	CASSLAQQANNEQFF	TGTGCCAGCAGCTTAGCCCAACAGGCGAACAATGAGCAGTTCTTC
TRBV12-3/TRBV12-4	TRBJ2-3	-	many	CASSFVIDTQYF	TGTGCCAGCAGTTTTGTCATAGATACGCAGTATTTT
TRBV29-1	TRBJ2-5	TRBD2	many	CSVGTGGETQYF	TGCAGCGTTGGGACGGGAGGAGAGACCCAGTACTTC
TRBV20-1	TRBJ2-7	-	many	CSARKGGIYEQYF	TGCAGTGCCCGTAAGGGGGGGATATACGAGCAGTACTTC
TRBV20-1	TRBJ2-7	-	many	CSVTDKDRNSYEQYF	TGCAGTGTCACCGACAAGGACAGAAACTCCTACGAGCAGTACTTC
TRBV20-1	TRBJ1-1	-	-	CSARKQGNTEAFF	TGCAGTGCCCGAAAACAAGGGAACACTGAAGCTTTCTTT
TRBV20-1	TRBJ2-7	-	many	CSARGQKDYEQYF	TGCAGTGCTAGGGGCCAGAAAGACTACGAGCAGTACTTC
TRBV3-1	TRBJ1-1	-	many	CASSPPAGNTEAFF	TGTGCCAGCAGCCCTCCAGCGGGCAACACTGAAGCTTTCTTT
TRBV12-3/TRBV12-4	TRBJ2-3	-	many	CASSNHPHQGDTQYF	TGTGCCAGCAGCAACCACCCCCACCAGGGAGATACGCAGTATTTT
TRBV25-1	TRBJ1-1	-	many	CASSDVNRDTEAFF	TGTGCCAGCAGTGATGTCAACAGAGACACTGAAGCTTTCTTT
TRBV7-2	TRBJ1-2	TRBD1	many	CASSSPTTGPGYTF	TGTGCCAGCAGCTCCCCGACGACAGGGCCGGGCTACACCTTC
TRBV11-2	TRBJ2-3	TRBD2	many	CASSPGVWRGVSTDTQYF	TGTGCCAGCAGCCCGGGCGTTTGGCGGGGGGTCAGCACAGATACGCAGTATTTT
TRBV20-1	TRBJ2-1	-	many	CSARVRTNNNEQFF	TGCAGTGCTAGAGTGCGGACCAATAACAATGAGCAGTTCTTC
TRBV4-2	TRBJ1-6	TRBD1	many	CASSQDRGTGFSPLNF	TGTGCCAGCAGCCAAGATCGCGGGACAGGGTTCTCACCCCTCAACTTT
TRBV7-6	TRBJ2-3	-	few	CASSLSFGGTSAQYF	TGTGCCAGCAGCCTCTCCTTCGGGGGCACCTCGGCGCAGTATTTT
TRBV3-1	TRBJ2-1	-	many	CASSHRTDPRNEQFF	TGTGCCAGCAGCCATCGGACGGACCCTAGGAATGAGCAGTTCTTC
TRBV4-2	TRBJ2-7	TRBD2	many	CASSQDSGGAYEQYF	TGTGCCAGCAGCCAAGATTCGGGAGGGGCCTACGAGCAGTACTTC
TRBV5-6	TRBJ2-1	TRBD1	medium-sized	CASSVDRVGQFF	TGTGCCAGCAGCGTCGACAGGGTTGGGCAGTTCTTC
TRBV5-1	TRBJ2-3	TRBD2	many	CASSHRLAGSTDTQYF	TGCGCCAGCAGCCACCGACTAGCGGGGAGCACAGATACGCAGTATTTT
TRBV3-1	TRBJ2-7	-	many	CASSQLARRSYEQYF	TGTGCCAGCAGCCAATTGGCCAGGCGGTCCTACGAGCAGTACTTC
TRBV5-4	TRBJ2-1	-	many	CASSPRERNNEQFF	TGTGCCAGCAGCCCTCGGGAGCGTAACAATGAGCAGTTCTTC
TRBV25-1	TRBJ2-6	-	many	CASTHQTSGANVLTF	TGTGCCAGCACCCATCAGACTTCTGGGGCCAACGTCCTGACTTTC
TRBV27	TRBJ2-7	-	many	CASRRRPGHHEQYF	TGTGCCAGCAGGCGCCGGCCGGGACATCACGAGCAGTACTTC
TRBV3-1	TRBJ2-7	TRBD2	many	CASSQGLAGSYEQYF	TGTGCCAGCAGCCAAGGGCTAGCGGGGTCCTACGAGCAGTACTTC
TRBV20-1	TRBJ2-5	-	many	CSASKDIAATQYF	TGCAGTGCTAGTAAGGACATAGCAGCGACCCAGTACTTC